The next 18 T cell receptor beta chains were all read from a single sample in a study of blood T cells in healthy people across ages. Primers used in a second PCR of about 6 to 11 cycles were a sample-barcoded 5' primer and a J-beta primer mix. In TCRdb, the 5' RACE reads were re-called with MiXCR into one record per CDR3 protein. This table holds 800,000 to 950,000 distinct CDR3 sequences, almost 30% found once. These same records also appear under a second study, on T cells of mothers and their children.

Sequenced material: blood. The receptors shown here come from a woman aged 40 to 49 in good health.

V gene TRBV11-2 combines with J gene TRBJ2-1; 8 bases align to TRBD1. V was pared by 4 bases and J by 6 bases, with 5 bases of the junction left unmatched. CDR1 is SGHAT and CDR2 is FQNNGV in the germline V gene. CDR3 length: 14 amino acids. The DNA for the CDR3 is TGTGCCAGCAGCTGGCAGGGACAGGCCAATGAGCAGTTCTTC. It translates to CASSWQGQANEQFF.

This rearrangement joins TRBV29-1 to TRBJ1-2; possibly TRBD1 for D (5 bases). The V and J ends lost 2 bases and 2 bases respectively, with 6 bases between them. Germline CDR1 reads SQVTM; CDR2 reads ANQGSEA. This CDR3 region has 12 residues. CDR3 sequence: CSVEPGNYGYTF. DNA for the CDR3: TGCAGCGTTGAACCAGGGAACTATGGCTACACCTTC.

This clonotype was counted a few times. The chain links TRBV19 to TRBJ2-1; 8 positions agree with TRBD2. The J segment lost 2 bases and the V segment lost 7 bases, leaving 10 bases of the junction unmatched. CDR3 length equals 16 residues. Germline-derived CDR1 and CDR2 are LNHDA and SQIVND (reference sequence). The CDR3 loop is CASTQAGGATYNEQFF. The CDR3 coding sequence is TGTGCCAGTACCCAGGCCGGGGGGGCCACCTACAATGAGCAGTTCTTC.

This clonotype was observed many times. This chain uses TRBV12-3 or TRBV12-4 with TRBJ1-2; possibly TRBD1 for D (6 bases). This CDR3 has 15 residues. Trimming pared 5 bases from V and 3 bases from J, leaving 16 bases between. The CDR3 region is CASSPPRGEDYGYTF. The CDR3 DNA is TGTGCCAGCAGTCCTCCCAGGGGAGAGGACTATGGCTACACCTTC.

V is TRBV29-1 and J is TRBJ1-1; D possibly corresponds to TRBD1 (5 bases). The CDR3 is made up of 12 amino acids. The V gene's germline CDR1 is SQVTM and CDR2 ANQGSEA. The V gene lost 7 bases and the J gene lost 1 base, with 10 bases spanning the gap. In nucleotides, the CDR3 is TGCAGCGCGGGGGTAGCGAACACTGAAGCTTTCTTT. Protein sequence: CSAGVANTEAFF.

Only a few counts were recorded for this clonotype. This chain uses TRBV5-1 with TRBJ2-1; 10 bases are shared with TRBD2. V was pared by 3 bases and J by 5 bases, with 5 bases of the junction left unmatched. The length of the CDR3 is 15 residues. Germline lookup yields CDR1 SGHRS and CDR2 YFSETQ. The CDR3 coding sequence is TGCGCCAGCAGCTCCGGACTAGCGGCCAACAATGAGCAGTTCTTC. Translating it yields CASSSGLAANNEQFF. Using reference TRBV5-1 and TRBJ2-1 for the parts outside the CDR3, the full variable domain is KAGVTQTPRYLIKTRGQQVTLSCSPISGHRSVSWYQQTPGQGLQFLFEYFSETQRNKGNFPGRFSGRQFSNSRSEMNVSTLELGDSALYLCASSSGLAANNEQFFGPGTRLTVL.

The chain joins TRBV12-5 to TRBJ1-1; D is uncertain. Germline V lookup: CDR1 LGHNT, CDR2 FRNRAP. The CDR3 contains 16 residues. Between the trimmed V and J ends, which lost 1 base and 0 bases, there was a span of 12 bases. CDR3 loop: CASGLEGGGVNTEAFF. The CDR3 DNA is TGTGCTAGTGGTTTGGAGGGAGGAGGAGTGAACACTGAAGCTTTCTTT.

This sequence joins TRBV12-3 or TRBV12-4 and TRBJ1-1, with D tentatively TRBD1 (5 bases). Between the trimmed V and J ends, which lost 4 bases and 4 bases, there was a span of 13 bases. The CDR3 loop spans 14 amino acids. The CDR3 loop is CASSYAGRGTEAFF. CDR3 DNA: TGTGCCAGCAGTTACGCAGGGAGGGGCACTGAAGCTTTCTTT.

The chain has TRBV10-3 and TRBJ2-5, with 14 bases fitting TRBD2. CDR3 length equals 16 residues. Trimming took 6 bases from V and 5 from J; bases not matched to a gene: 8. The germline V gene encodes CDR1 ENHRY and CDR2 SYGVKD. DNA for the CDR3: TGTGCCATCAGAGCCGGGACTAGCGGGGGTTGGGAGACCCAGTACTTC. Amino acid sequence: CAIRAGTSGGWETQYF.

This clonotype was observed a few times. A clone one base away is much larger, so this may be a read error. The rearrangement joins TRBV28 to TRBJ2-1; possible D gene TRBD1, 5 bases. The CDR3 runs to 15 residues. Between the trimmed V and J ends, which lost 10 bases and 3 bases, there was a span of 19 bases. CDR1 MDHEN and CDR2 SYDVKM come from the germline V gene. The CDR3 protein is CANTTKDRNYNEQFF. CDR3 coding DNA: TGTGCCAACACCACTAAAGACAGAAACTACAATGAGCAGTTCTTC.

This clonotype occurred a few times. The CDR3 reads CASSWRRQDVRETQYF. In DNA, the CDR3 is TGTGCCAGCAGCTGGCGGCGGCAGGACGTGCGGGAGACCCAGTACTTC. This sequence joins TRBV7-8 and TRBJ2-5; D is ambiguous. The CDR3 covers 16 residues. Trimming left V 4 bases short and J 5 bases short, with 20 bases between. The germline V gene has CDR1 SGHVS and CDR2 FQNEAQ. Variable domain in full (rest from reference TRBV7-8 and TRBJ2-5): GAGVSQSPRYKVAKRGQDVALRCDPISGHVSLFWYQQALGQGPEFLTYFQNEAQLDKSGLPSDRFFAERPEGSVSTLKIQRTQQEDSAVYLCASSWRRQDVRETQYFGPGTRLLVL.

The chain combines TRBV29-1 with TRBJ1-2; the D gene is possibly TRBD1 (5 bases). This CDR3 has 13 amino acids. V was clipped by 4 bases and J by 6 bases, with 15 bases between them. In germline, CDR1 is SQVTM, CDR2 ANQGSEA. CDR3 in amino acids: CSVVGQGEDGYTF. The CDR3, as DNA: TGCAGCGTTGTAGGTCAGGGAGAGGATGGCTACACCTTC.

This clonotype was seen ten or more times. The V gene is TRBV12-3 or TRBV12-4, the J gene TRBJ1-2; 8 positions agree with TRBD1. The V segment lost 3 bases and the J segment 7 bases; nucleotides outside the gene matches: 7. The CDR3 is 14 amino acids. The CDR3 sequence: CASSLSQGVFGYTF. In DNA form, the CDR3 reads TGTGCCAGCAGTTTGTCACAGGGGGTTTTTGGCTACACCTTC.

This clonotype has a count of ten or more. The chain uses TRBV12-3 or TRBV12-4 and TRBJ1-2; perhaps TRBD1 as D (6 bases). The CDR3 has 15 amino acids. Trimming pared 6 bases from V and 4 bases from J, leaving 18 bases between. Written as DNA, the CDR3 is TGTGCCAGCAGCCTTCATTACAGGGATCCCTATGGCTACACCTTC. Translation: CASSLHYRDPYGYTF.

This rearrangement joins TRBV6-1 to TRBJ2-1; D is uncertain. Trimming cost V 0 bases and J 14 bases, with 8 bases left between them. CDR1 is MNHNS, CDR2 SASEGT, per germline. The CDR3 contains 11 residues. The CDR3 coding sequence is TGTGCCAGCAGTGAAGCACGTGTCAAGTTCTTC. Protein: CASSEARVKFF.

V usage is TRBV2 and J usage is TRBJ1-2, with 9 bases fitting TRBD1. The germline gives CDR1 SNHLY, CDR2 FYNNEI. The CDR3 is 14 amino acids. Germline trimming cut 9 bases from V and 6 bases from J; bases unmatched to any gene: 11. CDR3 amino acids: CARLSTGTGHGYTF. CDR3 nucleotides: TGTGCCAGACTTTCAACCGGGACAGGGCATGGCTACACCTTC.

In its sample, this clonotype was seen many times. The gene calls are TRBV6-5 and TRBJ1-5; TRBD1 agrees at 10 bases. Looked up from germline, CDR1 is MNHEY and CDR2 is SVGAGI. The CDR3 consists of 13 residues. Losses at the gene ends were 5 bases for V and 11 bases for J; bases not matched to a gene: 6. The CDR3 region has the DNA TGTGCCAGCAGTAGGGACAGGGGCAAATCCCAGCATTTT. Its protein is CASSRDRGKSQHF.

This clonotype was counted at least ten times. DNA of the CDR3: TGCGCCAGCAGCTACCGGACAGGCGCGACCTACGAGCAGTACTTC. It is translated as CASSYRTGATYEQYF. The chain couples TRBV5-1 to TRBJ2-7, with 7 bases identical to TRBD1. The V and J ends lost 3 bases and 2 bases, in that order; junction bases with no gene match: 8. Germline CDR1 reads SGHRS; CDR2 reads YFSETQ. The CDR3 is made up of 15 amino acids.